These 25 T cell receptor beta chains share one sample of origin, sequenced in a study of T-cell reconstitution after alpha-beta-depleted transplantation in children (dated by TCRdb to 2016 to 2017). The sample's treatment or condition label, decoded: allogeneic hematopoietic cell transplantation with graft depleted of TCRalphabeta T cells and CD19 B cells. To prepare the library, PCR was applied. Sequencing took place on an Illumina HiSeq 2500. TCR libraries were prepared with molecular barcoding, using unique molecular identifiers to normalize TCRbeta repertoire quantification. TCRdb reprocessed the public reads (quality trimming at Q25 with fastp, clone calling with MiXCR) and kept in-frame beta chains. Rows merge per CDR3 protein into single entries with the most common DNA and genes. In all, the sample holds just under 350,000 distinct CDR3 sequences, and 15% to 20% of those were seen once. The ten top clones hold about 41% of the sample.

This specimen was PBMCs, mostly from graft donor cells, taken 360 days after TCRalphabeta/CD19-depleted stem cell transplant. The receptors were sampled from a male patient aged 2-9 years who had a stem cell transplant for acute lymphoblastic leukemia, so the T cells may come from the graft donor.

This clonotype has ten or more counts. The CDR3 loop is CSAAGLGEQYF. In DNA, the CDR3 is TGCAGTGCCGCCGGACTGGGCGAGCAGTACTTC. The chain couples TRBV20-1 to TRBJ2-7; D is perhaps TRBD2 (5 bases). Germline values: CDR1 DFQATT, CDR2 SNEGSKA (reference sequence). V was shortened by 6 bases and J by 6 bases, with 12 bases between the two germline ends. The CDR3 totals 11 residues.

The V call is TRBV3-1, the J call TRBJ2-1; TRBD2 might be the D (6 bases). Trimming took 0 bases from V and 6 from J, leaving 15 bases between them. CDR1 is LGHDT and CDR2 is YNNKEL in the germline V gene (reference sequence). The CDR3 is 16 amino acids. The CDR3 loop reads CASSQDPGGIGNEQFF. The CDR3 coding sequence is TGTGCCAGCAGCCAAGACCCCGGGGGAATAGGCAATGAGCAGTTCTTC.

The genes are TRBV30 and TRBJ1-6; D ambiguous. Trimming pared 0 bases from V and 7 bases from J, leaving 10 bases between. This CDR3 has 14 residues. The V gene's germline CDR1 is GTSNPN and CDR2 SVGIG (reference sequence). Here the CDR3 reads CAWSVRGFNSPLHF. DNA for the CDR3: TGTGCCTGGAGTGTACGGGGTTTCAATTCACCCCTCCACTTT.

The chain combines TRBV29-1 with TRBJ2-2; 10 bases fit TRBD2. The CDR3 covers 16 residues. CDR1 and CDR2 (germline): SQVTM, ANQGSEA. The V and J ends lost 4 bases and 1 base, in that order; junction bases with no gene match: 6. This chain's CDR3 is CSVAQRGGLNTGELFF. The CDR3 DNA reads as TGCAGCGTTGCCCAGCGGGGGGGCCTGAACACCGGGGAGCTGTTTTTT.

The chain carries TRBV5-5 and TRBJ1-5; 7 positions agree with TRBD1. The CDR3 length is 14 residues. Trimming cost V 1 base and J 7 bases; bases outside gene matches: 5. CDR1 and CDR2 (germline): SGHKS, YYEKEE (reference sequence). The CDR3 nucleotides are TGTGCCAGCAGCTTGAGGCAGGGGGTACAGCCCCAGCATTTT. It yields the protein CASSLRQGVQPQHF.

The V gene is TRBV2, the J gene TRBJ2-2; TRBD1 agrees at 12 bases. J was trimmed by 7 bases and V by 4 bases; bases with no gene match: 4. The germline CDR1 and CDR2 sequences are SNHLY and FYNNEI. There are 15 residues in the CDR3. This CDR3 is CASSVGTGGIGELFF. CDR3 nucleotide sequence: TGTGCCAGCAGTGTTGGGACAGGGGGCATCGGGGAGCTGTTTTTT.

The chain combines TRBV29-1 with TRBJ2-2; 9 nucleotides match TRBD1. This CDR3 has 12 residues. V dropped 7 bases and J dropped 4; count of bases not matched to a gene: 1. Germline V gene data show CDR1 as SQVTM and CDR2 as ANQGSEA. The DNA for the CDR3 is TGCAGCGCGGACAGGGGCACCGGGGAGCTGTTTTTT. It specifies CSADRGTGELFF.

This clonotype has at least ten counts. The gene calls are TRBV7-2 and TRBJ1-3; D is undetermined. The CDR3 spans 14 residues. The ends were cut back, 1 base at V and 2 bases at J, with 6 bases in the middle. Germline lookup yields CDR1 SGHTA and CDR2 FQGNSA. CDR3 sequence: CASSLDRAGNTIYF. In nucleotides, the CDR3 is TGTGCCAGCAGCTTAGATCGGGCTGGAAACACCATATATTTT. Drawing the rest from reference TRBV7-2 and TRBJ1-3, the complete variable domain is GAGVSQSPSNKVTEKGKDVELRCDPISGHTALYWYRQSLGQGLEFLIYFQGNSAPDKSGLPSDRFSAERTGGSVSTLTIQRTQQEDSAVYLCASSLDRAGNTIYFGEGSWLTVV.

This chain joins TRBV7-2 and TRBJ2-7; unclear D gene. Germline CDR1 is SGHTA and CDR2 is FQGNSA. This CDR3 contains 15 residues. Trimming left V 0 bases short and J 2 bases short, with 11 bases between. CDR3 amino acids: CASSLAGYAPYEQYF. The CDR3 DNA follows: TGTGCCAGCAGCTTAGCCGGGTACGCCCCCTACGAGCAGTACTTC.

This chain uses TRBV28 with TRBJ2-7; 11 bases match TRBD2. Trimming took 6 bases from V and 6 from J; bases not matched to a gene: 13. Germline-derived CDR1 and CDR2 are MDHEN and SYDVKM. The CDR3 runs 16 residues. CDR3 DNA sequence: TGTGCCAGCAGGCCTCCCGGGACTAGCGGAGGTGGCGAGCAGTACTTC. Encoded protein: CASRPPGTSGGGEQYF.

There are many counts of this clonotype. This chain joins TRBV28 and TRBJ2-5; tentative D call: TRBD2 (5 bases). V shed 3 bases and J shed 5 bases, with 16 bases lying between them. The CDR3 contains 15 residues. The germline V gene has CDR1 MDHEN and CDR2 SYDVKM. The CDR3, as DNA: TGTGCCAGCAGTTTCGTACGATATTCGGGGGAGACCCAGTACTTC. Its translation: CASSFVRYSGETQYF.

The V call is TRBV2, the J call TRBJ1-3, with unresolved D. Germline V gene data show CDR1 as SNHLY and CDR2 as FYNNEI. Deletions cut 1 base from V and 4 bases from J, with 11 bases between. The length of the CDR3 is 15 residues. CDR3 amino acids: CASSEGPRSGNTIYF. The CDR3 nucleotides are TGTGCCAGCAGTGAAGGGCCCAGATCGGGAAACACCATATATTTT.

V and J are TRBV3-1 and TRBJ2-2, with TRBD1 matching over 9 bases. The germline V gene encodes CDR1 LGHDT and CDR2 YNNKEL (reference sequence). J lost 6 bases, V lost 6 bases, and 2 bases had no gene match. The CDR3 loop spans 13 amino acids. CDR3 nucleotide sequence: TGTGCCAGCAGAGGGACAGGGCCCGGGGAGCTGTTTTTT. The encoded protein is CASRGTGPGELFF.

The V gene is TRBV12-3 or TRBV12-4, the J gene TRBJ1-5; TRBD1 matches 8 bases. The junction had 1 base not matched to a gene; V was cut back by 6 bases and J by 3 bases. The CDR3 sequence is 13 residues long. The CDR3 nucleotides are TGTGCCAGCAGGGGACAGGCCAATCAGCCCCAGCATTTT. Protein sequence: CASRGQANQPQHF.

This clonotype was recorded at least ten times. The chain recombines TRBV28 with TRBJ2-6; D possibly corresponds to TRBD1 (6 bases). Trimming removed 6 bases at V and 1 base at J, with 13 bases between. Germline lookup yields CDR1 MDHEN and CDR2 SYDVKM. This CDR3 comprises 16 residues. In nucleotides, the CDR3 is TGTGCCAGCAGAAGGGCCAGGGGTTCTGGGGCCAACGTCCTGACTTTC. Translating gives CASRRARGSGANVLTF.

V gene TRBV29-1 combines with J gene TRBJ2-5, with no clear D. V gave up 4 bases and J gave up 1 base, with 19 bases separating them. Germline CDR1 is SQVTM and CDR2 is ANQGSEA. CDR3 length: 16 residues. The CDR3 region is CSVVPLVRQPQETQYF. The CDR3 DNA reads TGCAGCGTTGTTCCGCTGGTGAGGCAGCCCCAAGAGACCCAGTACTTC.

This clonotype turned up a few times. The chain carries TRBV20-1 and TRBJ2-1; 9 nucleotides match TRBD2. With 3 bases clipped from V and 10 bases from J, the junction kept 13 bases outside the gene matches. Germline values: CDR1 DFQATT, CDR2 SNEGSKA (reference sequence). This CDR3 is 15 amino acids long. The CDR3 DNA sequence: TGCAGTGCTAGGGAGGTATTAGCGGGAGTTGGGGAGCAGTTCTTC. It specifies CSAREVLAGVGEQFF.

This clonotype was observed a handful of times. The chain employs TRBV7-9 and TRBJ2-2; maybe TRBD2 (5 bases). Germline V gene data show CDR1 as SEHNR and CDR2 as FQNEAQ (reference sequence). The length of the CDR3 is 16 residues. The V end lost 1 base, the J end lost 5 bases, and 14 bases lay between the germline ends. This chain's CDR3 is CASSLGDNPGTGELFF. CDR3 coding DNA: TGTGCCAGCAGCTTAGGAGACAATCCGGGAACCGGGGAGCTGTTTTTT.

This rearrangement joins TRBV5-1 to TRBJ2-1; 15 positions match TRBD2. V trimming: 5 bases; J trimming: 0 bases; junction bases outside the gene matches: 9. This CDR3 is 19 amino acids long. Per the germline V gene, CDR1 is SGHRS and CDR2 is YFSETQ. The CDR3 DNA is TGCGCCAGCAGTTCAGGACTAGCGGGAGGGCCGAACTCCTACAATGAGCAGTTCTTC. Its protein is CASSSGLAGGPNSYNEQFF.

The V gene is TRBV20-1, the J gene TRBJ2-1; D remains unclear. Germline CDR1 is DFQATT and CDR2 is SNEGSKA (reference sequence). Trimming removed 3 bases from V and 10 bases from J, with 4 bases in between. This CDR3 is built from 9 residues. The CDR3 loop reads CSARGEQFF. CDR3 coding DNA: TGCAGTGCTAGGGGGGAGCAGTTCTTC.

A few counts support this clonotype. The chain combines TRBV5-6 with TRBJ1-4; 7 bases fit TRBD1. CDR1 is SGHDT and CDR2 is YYEEEE in the germline V gene. The V segment lost 4 bases and the J segment 4 bases; nucleotides outside the gene matches: 7. The CDR3 is 15 residues long. The CDR3 bases are TGTGCCAGCAGCGAGGGACAGTTCCTTAATGAAAAACTGTTTTTT. It translates to CASSEGQFLNEKLFF.

V and J are TRBV29-1 and TRBJ2-2, with 7 bases fitting TRBD2. CDR1 and CDR2 from the germline V gene are SQVTM and ANQGSEA. The junction had 8 bases not matched to a gene; V was cut back by 7 bases and J by 3 bases. The CDR3 runs to 14 residues. The CDR3 DNA reads as TGCAGCGCCCCGGGGGGTAGTCACACCGGGGAGCTGTTTTTT. The encoded protein is CSAPGGSHTGELFF.

This chain links TRBV28 with TRBJ2-1; tentatively, D is TRBD2 (5 bases). V lost 6 bases to trimming and J lost 6 bases, with 12 bases between them. Per the germline V gene, CDR1 is MDHEN and CDR2 is SYDVKM. This CDR3 spans 13 amino acids. The CDR3 nucleotides are TGTGCCAGCAGAGTCAGTACTAGCAATGAGCAGTTCTTC. Protein sequence: CASRVSTSNEQFF.

About this clonotype itself: A much more abundant neighbour one base away suggests this may be a read error. V gene TRBV4-1 combines with J gene TRBJ2-7; the match to TRBD2 covers 7 bases. CDR1 and CDR2 (germline): MGHRA, YSYEKL. The CDR3 totals 15 residues. With 2 bases clipped from V and 9 bases from J, the junction kept 13 bases outside the gene matches. DNA of the CDR3: TGCGCCAGCAGCCAACACGGGCTAGCGGTCGACGTGCAGTACTTC. Its translation is CASSQHGLAVDVQYF.

Ten or more counts support this clonotype. This chain uses TRBV20-1 with TRBJ1-2, with D possibly matching TRBD1 (6 bases). Germline assignment: CDR1 DFQATT and CDR2 SNEGSKA (reference sequence). Trimming took off 2 bases at V and 4 bases at J, with 14 bases between the two ends. The CDR3 covers 14 residues. The CDR3 region is CSARNRATIYGYTF. CDR3 DNA sequence: TGCAGTGCTAGAAACAGGGCCACAATCTATGGCTACACCTTC.